Shown below are 25 T cell receptor beta chains from a single sample sequenced in a study of T cell responses to AZD1222 COVID-19 vaccine. TCRdb's table, derived via immunoSEQ multiplex PCR, lists solely in-frame clones and lacks some. The table includes about 110,000 clones, 82% detected once. The sample was peripheral blood, taken on day 0 of AZD1222 vaccination. These TCRs come from an adult in good health.

This CDR3 reads CASSPGLEAGGYTF. The CDR3 nucleotides are TGTGCCAGCAGCCCAGGACTTGAAGCGGGCGGCTACACCTTC. The genes are TRBV7-6 and TRBJ1-2; no definite D call. Germline-derived CDR1 and CDR2 are SGHVS and FNYEAQ. The germline V and J ends were trimmed by 5 bases and 8 bases, with 18 bases remaining between them. This CDR3 comprises 14 residues. Full variable domain (rest looked up from reference TRBV7-6 and TRBJ1-2): GAGVSQSPRYKVTKRGQDVALRCDPISGHVSLYWYRQALGQGPEFLTYFNYEAQQDKSGLPNDRFSAERPEGSISTLTIQRTEQRDSAMYRCASSPGLEAGGYTFGSGTRLTVV.

This clone occurred a few times. J is TRBJ2-5 and V is TRBV12-5, with unresolved D. CDR1 is LGHNT, CDR2 FRNRAP, per germline. V lost 6 bases to trimming and J lost 0 bases, with 5 bases between them. There are 12 residues in the CDR3. The DNA for the CDR3 is TGTGCTAGTGGCTTCAACCAAGAGACCCAGTACTTC. Translated, it gives CASGFNQETQYF. The full variable domain, with the rest looked up from reference TRBV12-5 and TRBJ2-5, is DARVTQTPRHKVTEMGQEVTMRCQPILGHNTVFWYRQTMMQGLELLAYFRNRAPLDDSGMPKDRFSAEMPDATLATLKIQPSEPRDSAVYFCASGFNQETQYFGPGTRLLVL.

The chain couples TRBV5-1 to TRBJ1-1; D is undetermined. Trimming took 1 base from V and 1 from J, leaving 8 bases between them. The CDR3 contains 14 residues. Germline CDR1 SGHRS, CDR2 YFSETQ. In DNA form, the CDR3 reads TGCGCCAGCAGCTTGCGTCCAGAGAACACTGAAGCTTTCTTT. Translation gives CASSLRPENTEAFF.

V and J are TRBV3-1 (or the pseudogene TRBV3-2) and TRBJ1-2; tentatively, D is TRBD1 (5 bases). Looked up from germline, CDR1 is LGHDT and CDR2 is YNNKEL (reference sequence). This CDR3 has 15 residues. V lost 4 bases and J lost 6, with 18 bases in between. Here the CDR3 DNA reads TGTGCCAGCAGCCTTCTCGCAGGGCAGGGAGATGGCTACACCTTC. As protein: CASSLLAGQGDGYTF.

The chain combines TRBV7-9 with TRBJ2-5; possibly TRBD1 for D (5 bases). Trimming took off 5 bases at V and 3 bases at J, with 16 bases between the two ends. Per germline, CDR1 SEHNR and CDR2 FQNEAQ (reference sequence). The CDR3 covers 15 residues. CDR3 sequence reads: CASSLPREEEETQYF. In DNA form, the CDR3 reads TGTGCCAGCAGCCTACCCAGGGAAGAAGAAGAGACCCAGTACTTC. The complete variable domain, with remaining parts taken from reference TRBV7-9 and TRBJ2-5, reads DTGVSQNPRHKITKRGQNVTFRCDPISEHNRLYWYRQTLGQGPEFLTYFQNEAQLEKSRLLSDRFSAERPKGSFSTLEIQRTEQGDSAMYLCASSLPREEEETQYFGPGTRLLVL.

The chain links TRBV7-7 to TRBJ2-3; no reliable D call. The length of the CDR3 is 14 residues. The V and J ends lost 1 base and 1 base respectively, with 6 bases between them. Germline CDR1 reads SSHAT; CDR2 reads FNYEAQ (reference sequence). For the CDR3, the DNA is TGTGCCAGCAGCTTAGACATACGCACAGATACGCAGTATTTT. It encodes CASSLDIRTDTQYF.

Written as DNA, the CDR3 is TGTGCCAGCAGTTTTGTAGCGGCTCAAGAGACCCAGTACTTC. Protein product: CASSFVAAQETQYF. The J gene is TRBJ2-5, the V gene TRBV7-9, with a tentative D call TRBD2 (6 bases). Germline CDR1 is SEHNR and CDR2 is FQNEAQ (reference sequence). The V end was cut by 6 bases, the J end by 2 bases, with 13 bases between. The CDR3 spans 14 residues.

The chain links TRBV21-1 to TRBJ1-5. TRBV21-1 has pseudogene status. This CDR3 is built from 16 residues. This CDR3 reads CASSKVESGVRQPQHF. CDR3 bases: TGTGCCAGCAGCAAAGTCGAATCTGGGGTTCGGCAGCCCCAGCATTTT.

The chain combines TRBV2 with TRBJ2-7; 9 positions agree with TRBD2. Germline V gives CDR1 SNHLY, CDR2 FYNNEI. The trim removed 7 bases at V and 3 bases at J, leaving 7 bases unmatched. The CDR3 contains 14 residues. The CDR3 DNA follows: TGTGCCAGCAAGGGCGGGGGGGGGTACTACGAGCAGTACTTC. It yields the protein CASKGGGGYYEQYF.

The CDR3 spells CASSLNLANYGYTF. CDR3 in DNA: TGTGCCAGCAGCTTGAACTTAGCTAACTATGGCTACACCTTC. The rearrangement links TRBV5-6 to TRBJ1-2; D uncertain. Germline CDR1 reads SGHDT; CDR2 reads YYEEEE. Trimming took off 1 base at V and 0 bases at J, with 7 bases between the two ends. The CDR3 totals 14 residues. Complete variable domain (other parts from reference TRBV5-6 and TRBJ1-2): DAGVTQSPTHLIKTRGQQVTLRCSPKSGHDTVSWYQQALGQGPQFIFQYYEEEERQRGNFPDRFSGHQFPNYSSELNVNALLLGDSALYLCASSLNLANYGYTFGSGTRLTVV.

This chain links TRBV7-2 with TRBJ2-3, with 9 bases lining up with TRBD2. V trimming: 4 bases; J trimming: 4 bases; junction bases outside the gene matches: 3. Germline values: CDR1 SGHTA, CDR2 FQGNSA. The CDR3 is 14 amino acids. The CDR3 sequence is CASSYQRGADTQYF. The CDR3 nucleotides are TGTGCCAGCAGCTACCAGCGGGGGGCAGATACGCAGTATTTT.

V usage is TRBV27 and J usage is TRBJ2-4; TRBD1 is a possible D gene (6 bases). Per germline, CDR1 MNHEY and CDR2 SMNVEV (reference sequence). The CDR3 has 15 amino acids. V lost 0 bases and J 4 bases, leaving 10 bases between the germline ends. For the CDR3, the DNA is TGTGCCAGCAGTTTATCCAGGGGCGGAAAAAACATTCAGTACTTC. This sequence encodes CASSLSRGGKNIQYF.

The V and J genes are TRBV30 and TRBJ1-1, with D perhaps matching TRBD1 (6 bases). CDR1 GTSNPN and CDR2 SVGIG come from the germline V gene (reference sequence). V lost 4 bases and J lost 3, with 12 bases in between. The CDR3 sequence is 13 residues long. Here the CDR3 reads CAWKRGRDTEAFF. In nucleotides, the CDR3 is TGTGCCTGGAAGCGGGGGCGGGACACTGAAGCTTTCTTT.

A note on this clone: This sample includes further DNA sequences coding for the same CDR3. V gene TRBV12-3 or TRBV12-4 combines with J gene TRBJ2-7; the D is unclear. V was trimmed by 2 bases and J by 0 bases, leaving 2 bases between them. This CDR3 comprises 12 residues. The CDR3 sequence is CASSLTSYEQYF. DNA of the CDR3: TGTGCCAGCAGTTTAACCTCCTACGAGCAGTACTTC.

Only one count was recorded for this clone. The V call is TRBV19, the J call TRBJ2-1; D possibly uses TRBD1 or TRBD2 (5 bases each). The germline V gene has CDR1 LNHDA and CDR2 SQIVND (reference sequence). This CDR3 region has 13 residues. The V and J ends lost 2 bases and 9 bases respectively, with 11 bases between them. Written as DNA, the CDR3 is TGTGCCAGTAGTATAAATAGGGACGCTGAGCAGTTCTTC. It yields the protein CASSINRDAEQFF. Looking up the rest from reference TRBV19 and TRBJ2-1 gives the full variable domain: DGGITQSPKYLFRKEGQNVTLSCEQNLNHDAMYWYRQDPGQGLRLIYYSQIVNDFQKGDIAEGYSVSREKKESFPLTVTSAQKNPTAFYLCASSINRDAEQFFGPGTRLTVL.

The V gene is TRBV18, the J gene TRBJ1-1, with 11 bases fitting TRBD1. J lost 5 bases, V lost 2 bases, and 1 base had no gene match. The CDR3 extends over 14 amino acids. Germline-derived CDR1 and CDR2 are KGHSH and LQKENI. The CDR3 is CASSPGTGGTEAFF. DNA for the CDR3: TGTGCCAGCTCACCAGGGACAGGGGGGACTGAAGCTTTCTTT.

The chain couples TRBV2 to TRBJ1-5; TRBD1 matches 8 bases. Per germline, CDR1 SNHLY and CDR2 FYNNEI. Trimming took 8 bases from V and 2 from J; bases not matched to a gene: 5. This CDR3 is built from 14 residues. CDR3 region: CASRSGQGNQPQHF. CDR3 DNA sequence: TGTGCCAGCCGCTCGGGACAGGGCAATCAGCCCCAGCATTTT. Together with reference TRBV2 and TRBJ1-5, the CDR3 gives the full variable domain: EPEVTQTPSHQVTQMGQEVILRCVPISNHLYFYWYRQILGQKVEFLVSFYNNEISEKSEIFDDQFSVERPDGSNFTLKIRSTKLEDSAMYFCASRSGQGNQPQHFGDGTRLSIL.

This chain joins TRBV6-2 or TRBV6-3 and TRBJ2-2, with 8 bases aligning to TRBD1. This CDR3 spans 16 amino acids. With 1 base clipped from V and 6 bases from J, the junction kept 7 bases outside the gene matches. Germline assignment: CDR1 MNHEY and CDR2 SVGEGT. CDR3 amino acids: CASSYLGQGGAGELFF. The CDR3, as DNA: TGTGCCAGCAGTTACTTAGGACAGGGTGGCGCCGGGGAGCTGTTTTTT.

J is TRBJ2-5 and V is TRBV7-8; D is perhaps TRBD2 (6 bases). CDR3 length equals 16 residues. Germline CDR1 is SGHVS and CDR2 is FQNEAQ. V lost 1 base to trimming and J lost 4 bases, with 16 bases between them. The CDR3 reads CASSLELRRGTETQYF. The CDR3 DNA reads as TGTGCCAGCAGCTTAGAGCTCAGGCGGGGAACAGAGACCCAGTACTTC.

The rearrangement joins TRBV5-4 to TRBJ1-2; D may be TRBD1 (6 bases). Trimming left V 0 bases short and J 2 bases short, with 23 bases between. The CDR3 is 19 amino acids. Germline V gene lookup returns CDR1 SGHNT and CDR2 YYREEE (reference sequence). CDR3 DNA sequence: TGTGCCAGCAGCTTGGGGGGGCAGGTAATATCTTTACGAAACTATGGCTACACCTTC. Protein product: CASSLGGQVISLRNYGYTF.

The J gene is TRBJ1-2, the V gene TRBV5-1, with 9 bases aligning to TRBD1. Unmatched junction bases numbered 10, after V lost 7 bases and J lost 0 bases. Germline V gives CDR1 SGHRS, CDR2 YFSETQ. This CDR3 is built from 16 residues. The CDR3 DNA reads as TGCGCCAGCGGCGCCCCACAGGGGGCACCTAACTATGGCTACACCTTC. Its translation: CASGAPQGAPNYGYTF.

The V gene is TRBV19, the J gene TRBJ2-2, with D perhaps being TRBD1 or TRBD2 (6 bases each). The CDR3 covers 21 residues. V lost 7 bases and J 3 bases, leaving 33 bases between the germline ends. The germline V gene encodes CDR1 LNHDA and CDR2 SQIVND (reference sequence). CDR3 sequence reads: CASTRTMRLGMGAGDTGELFF. The CDR3 nucleotides read TGTGCCAGTACCCGGACTATGAGGTTAGGAATGGGGGCTGGGGACACCGGGGAGCTGTTTTTT.

This clone was seen a few times. J is TRBJ2-2 and V is TRBV6-2 or TRBV6-3; tentative D call: TRBD1 (8 bases). Germline CDR1 is MNHEY and CDR2 is SVGEGT. Trimming took 2 bases from V and 4 from J, leaving 23 bases between them. This CDR3 is 19 amino acids long. CDR3 DNA sequence: TGTGCCAGCAGTTACCCCCCCGGGGGGACAGGACGTGGCACCGGGGAGCTGTTTTTT. Amino acids: CASSYPPGGTGRGTGELFF.

The table lists this clone with a few counts. V is TRBV6-5 and J is TRBJ1-3, with a tentative D call TRBD1 (6 bases). CDR1 and CDR2 from the germline V gene are MNHEY and SVGAGI. This CDR3 region has 14 residues. V lost 6 bases to trimming and J lost 8 bases, with 17 bases between them. The CDR3 DNA follows: TGTGCCAGCAGGCAAATGGTGGGGGCCGACACCATATATTTT. Its translation is CASRQMVGADTIYF.

This clone was counted once. The gene calls are TRBV11-2 and TRBJ2-4, with TRBD1 as a possible D gene (6 bases). Trimming took off 1 base at V and 0 bases at J, with 10 bases between the two ends. The CDR3 contains 16 residues. Germline values: CDR1 SGHAT, CDR2 FQNNGV. CDR3 DNA sequence: TGTGCCAGCAGCTTAGGGACAGCCCTAGCCAAAAACATTCAGTACTTC. It yields the protein CASSLGTALAKNIQYF.